This TCR beta chain is drawn from a study of OX40 agonist ivuxolimab in advanced cancers. The CDR3 runs to 16 residues. This clone is a singleton in its sample. Sequencing was performed with immunoSEQ multiplex PCR; in TCRdb, only in-frame clones are kept and a portion is missing. The sample shows 130,000 or so clones, over 75% of them seen only once. The receptor was derived from an adult with an advanced solid tumor such as melanoma, head and neck, liver or kidney cancer. The sequenced sample was CD4+ or CD8+ T cells sorted from blood, obtained in a trial of the OX40 agonist ivuxolimab. This sequence joins TRBV12-2 and TRBJ2-7. TRBV12-2 is recorded as a pseudogene. The CDR3 DNA reads as TGTGCAAGTCGCCGTACCTTGGGGAAGAGCTCCTACGAGCAGTACTTC. This codes for CASRRTLGKSSYEQYF.